This T cell receptor (beta chain) appears in the sequencing data of a study of post-analysis software for immune sequencing data. Study results and limitations: Five TRBV segments, including TRBV5-6, TRBV5-1 and TRBV20-1, were more frequent in patients than controls. Normalized Chao1 diversity was significantly reduced in patients versus controls.

Remarks on this clonotype: Its antigen remains unidentified.

The CDR3 is 12 residues long. V lost 3 bases and J 9 bases, leaving 11 bases between the germline ends. The germline V gene encodes CDR1 SNHLY and CDR2 FYNNEI. Researchers reported that TCR beta cDNA libraries carried unique molecular identifiers. A population of about 0.9 to 10 million T cells gave rise to around 530,000 cDNA molecules. MiXCR, run by TCRdb on the PCR reads, gives a single entry per CDR3 protein. The table shows about 770,000 distinct CDR3 sequences, with more than 45% occurring only once. The sequence was collected from a girl aged 10-17 years with multiple sclerosis. The chain uses TRBV2 and TRBJ2-5, with no clear D. Sequenced sample: blood. DNA of the CDR3: TGTGCCAGCAGTGATATCGTATTTCCCCAGTACTTC. It yields the protein CASSDIVFPQYF.